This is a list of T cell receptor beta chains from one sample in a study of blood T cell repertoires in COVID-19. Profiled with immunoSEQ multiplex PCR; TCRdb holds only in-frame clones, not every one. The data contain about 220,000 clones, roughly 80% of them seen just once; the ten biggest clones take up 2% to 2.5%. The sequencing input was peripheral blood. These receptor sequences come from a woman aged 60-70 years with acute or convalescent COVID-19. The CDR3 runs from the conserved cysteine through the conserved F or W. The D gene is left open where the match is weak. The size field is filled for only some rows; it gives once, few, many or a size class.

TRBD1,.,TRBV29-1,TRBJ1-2,CSVPGQGIYGYTF,TGCAGCGTTCCGGGACAGGGGATCTATGGCTACACCTTC
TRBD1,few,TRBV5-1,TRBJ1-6,CASSLAQGETYNSPLHF,TGCGCCAGCAGCTTGGCTCAGGGGGAAACCTATAATTCACCCCTCCACTTT
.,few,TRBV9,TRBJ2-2,CASSVGTTATRTGELFF,TGTGCCAGCAGCGTAGGTACGACGGCGACACGCACCGGGGAGCTGTTTTTT
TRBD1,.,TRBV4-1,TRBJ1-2,CASSPLGQEYYGYTF,TGCGCCAGCAGCCCCCTGGGACAGGAGTACTATGGCTACACCTTC
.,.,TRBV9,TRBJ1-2,CASSPGHNYGYTF,TGTGCCAGCAGTCCAGGGCATAACTATGGCTACACCTTC
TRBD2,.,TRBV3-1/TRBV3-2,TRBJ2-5,CASSQDIYSGGKSETQYF,TGTGCCAGCAGCCAAGATATTTACAGCGGGGGTAAATCGGAGACCCAGTACTTC
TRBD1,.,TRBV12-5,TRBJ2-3,CASGTGTGRTDTQYF,TGTGCTAGTGGGACCGGGACAGGGCGGACAGATACGCAGTATTTT
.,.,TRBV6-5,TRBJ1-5,CASRYTRNSNQPQHF,TGTGCCAGCAGGTATACGAGAAATAGCAATCAGCCCCAGCATTTT
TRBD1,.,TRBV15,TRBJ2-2,CATSRDRPRDRDTGELFF,TGTGCCACCAGCAGAGATCGGCCCCGGGACAGGGATACCGGGGAGCTGTTTTTT
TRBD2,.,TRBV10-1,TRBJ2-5,CASSESGGGGGTQYF,TGCGCCAGCAGTGAGTCCGGCGGGGGAGGTGGGACCCAGTACTTC
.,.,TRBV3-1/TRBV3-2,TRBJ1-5,CASSQGWRGHQPQHF,TGTGCCAGCAGCCAAGGTTGGAGGGGTCATCAGCCCCAGCATTTT
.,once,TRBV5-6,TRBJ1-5,CASSLAGTEHQPQHF,TGTGCCAGCAGCTTGGCCGGAACGGAGCATCAGCCCCAGCATTTT
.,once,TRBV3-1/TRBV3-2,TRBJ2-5,CASSQSRLGGGSAQYF,TGTGCCAGCAGCCAAAGCCGACTGGGTGGCGGCAGTGCCCAGTACTTC
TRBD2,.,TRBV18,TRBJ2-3,CASSPKRPSGGTSTDTQYF,TGTGCCAGCTCACCAAAGCGGCCTAGCGGGGGTACTAGCACAGATACGCAGTATTTT
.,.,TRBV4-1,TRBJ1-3,CASSQDSGNTIYF,TGCGCCAGCAGCCAAGACAGTGGAAACACCATATATTTT
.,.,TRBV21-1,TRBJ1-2,CASSLRGGYTF,TGTGCCAGCAGCCTACGTGGTGGCTACACCTTC
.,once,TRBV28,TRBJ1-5,CASSLRAGQPQHF,TGTGCCAGCAGTTTAAGGGCAGGGCAGCCCCAGCATTTT
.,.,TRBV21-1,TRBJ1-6,CASSKAHPGNRDPNKNSPLHF,TGTGCCAGCAGCAAAGCGCACCCCGGAAACAGGGACCCTAACAAAAATTCACCCCTCCACTTT
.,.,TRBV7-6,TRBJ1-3,CASSPGGLGSGNTIYF,TGTGCCAGCAGCCCCGGCGGGTTGGGCAGTGGAAACACCATATATTTT
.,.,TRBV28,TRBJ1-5,CASSHGSGVNQPQHF,TGTGCCAGCAGTCATGGGAGCGGAGTAAATCAGCCCCAGCATTTT
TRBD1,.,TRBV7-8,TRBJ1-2,CASSGGQINYGYTF,TGTGCCAGCAGCGGGGGACAGATAAACTATGGCTACACCTTC
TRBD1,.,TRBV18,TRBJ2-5,CASSPVRGPVETQYF,TGTGCCAGCTCACCAGTCAGGGGGCCGGTGGAGACCCAGTACTTC
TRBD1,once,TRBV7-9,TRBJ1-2,CASSSGAGGSSNYGYTF,TGTGCCAGCAGCTCCGGGGCAGGGGGCAGTTCTAACTATGGCTACACCTTC
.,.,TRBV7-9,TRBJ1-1,CASSLESWPLNTEAFF,TGTGCCAGCAGCTTAGAGTCGTGGCCCCTGAACACTGAAGCTTTCTTT
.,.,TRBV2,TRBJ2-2,CASSDGGGAGELFF,TGTGCCAGCAGTGATGGAGGGGGCGCCGGGGAGCTGTTTTTT
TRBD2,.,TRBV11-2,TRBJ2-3,CASSSFGLAGGIPDTQYF,TGTGCCAGCAGCTCTTTTGGACTAGCGGGGGGGATCCCAGATACGCAGTATTTT
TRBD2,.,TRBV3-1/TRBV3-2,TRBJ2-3,CASSQALAGGVDTQYF,TGTGCCAGCAGCCAAGCACTAGCGGGGGGAGTAGATACGCAGTATTTT
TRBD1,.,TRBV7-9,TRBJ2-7,CASSHWRPGQGASEQYF,TGTGCCAGCAGCCACTGGCGACCGGGACAGGGGGCAAGTGAGCAGTACTTC
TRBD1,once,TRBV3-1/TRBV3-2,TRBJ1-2,CASSGQDYGYTF,TGTGCCAGCAGCGGACAGGACTATGGCTACACCTTC
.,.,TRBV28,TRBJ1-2,CASSLSYYGYTF,TGTGCCAGCAGTTTATCCTACTATGGCTACACCTTC
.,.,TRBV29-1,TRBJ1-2,CSVGPQDGYTF,TGCAGCGTTGGGCCCCAGGATGGCTACACCTTC
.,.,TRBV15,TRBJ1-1,CATQEGSNTEAFF,TGTGCCACCCAAGAGGGCTCAAACACTGAAGCTTTCTTT
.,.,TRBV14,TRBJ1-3,CASSPQGFGNTIYF,TGTGCCAGCAGCCCGCAGGGTTTCGGAAACACCATATATTTT
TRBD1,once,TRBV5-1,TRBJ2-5,CASSPEDRGRTETQYF,TGCGCCAGCAGCCCCGAGGACAGGGGGCGTACAGAGACCCAGTACTTC
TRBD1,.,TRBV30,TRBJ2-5,CAWRGQGGQETQYF,TGTGCCTGGAGGGGACAGGGCGGACAAGAGACCCAGTACTTC